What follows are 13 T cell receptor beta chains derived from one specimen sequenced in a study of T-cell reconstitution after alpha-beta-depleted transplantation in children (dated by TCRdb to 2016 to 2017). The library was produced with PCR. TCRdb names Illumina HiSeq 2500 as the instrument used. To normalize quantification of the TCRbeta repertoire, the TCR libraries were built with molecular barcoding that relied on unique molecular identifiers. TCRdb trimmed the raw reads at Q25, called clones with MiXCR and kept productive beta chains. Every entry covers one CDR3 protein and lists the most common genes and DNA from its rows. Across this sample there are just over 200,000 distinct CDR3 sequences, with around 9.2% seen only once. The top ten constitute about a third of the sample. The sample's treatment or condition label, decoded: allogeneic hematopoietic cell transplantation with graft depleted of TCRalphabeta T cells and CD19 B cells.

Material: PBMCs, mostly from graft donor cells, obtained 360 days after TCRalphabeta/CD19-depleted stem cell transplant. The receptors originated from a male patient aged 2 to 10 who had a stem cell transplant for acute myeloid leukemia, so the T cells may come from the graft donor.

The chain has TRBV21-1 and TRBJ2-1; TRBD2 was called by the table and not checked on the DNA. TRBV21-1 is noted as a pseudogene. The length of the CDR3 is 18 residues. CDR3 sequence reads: CASSKGEEAGGSYNEQFF. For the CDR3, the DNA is TGTGCCAGCAGCAAGGGGGAGGAGGCTGGTGGATCCTACAATGAGCAGTTCTTC.

This CDR3 is CASSRTGVDYGYTF. The CDR3 DNA reads as TGTGCCAGCAGTCGGACAGGGGTAGACTATGGCTACACCTTC. V is TRBV2 and J is TRBJ1-2; 9 bases agree with TRBD1. Germline loops: CDR1 SNHLY, CDR2 FYNNEI. V lost 5 bases, J lost 3 bases, and 4 bases stayed unmatched. The CDR3 consists of 14 residues.

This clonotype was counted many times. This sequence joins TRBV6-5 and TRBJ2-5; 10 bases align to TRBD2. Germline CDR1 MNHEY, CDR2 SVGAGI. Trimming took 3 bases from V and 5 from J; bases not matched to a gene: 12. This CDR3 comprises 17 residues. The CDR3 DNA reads TGTGCCAGCAGTTATAGGGCTAGCGGGAGAGGAATTGAGACCCAGTACTTC. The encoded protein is CASSYRASGRGIETQYF.

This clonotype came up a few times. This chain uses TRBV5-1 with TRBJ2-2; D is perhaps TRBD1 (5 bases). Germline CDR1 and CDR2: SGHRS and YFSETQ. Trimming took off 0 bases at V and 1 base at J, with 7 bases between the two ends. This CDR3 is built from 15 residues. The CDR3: CASSLVQGNTGELFF. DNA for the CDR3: TGCGCCAGCAGCTTGGTGCAGGGGAACACCGGGGAGCTGTTTTTT.

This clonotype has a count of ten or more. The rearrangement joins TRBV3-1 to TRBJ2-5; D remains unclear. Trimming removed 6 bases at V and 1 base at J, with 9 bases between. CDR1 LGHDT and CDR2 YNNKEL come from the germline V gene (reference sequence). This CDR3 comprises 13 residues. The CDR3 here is CASRLRAQETQYF. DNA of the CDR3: TGTGCCAGCAGACTCCGGGCCCAAGAGACCCAGTACTTC.

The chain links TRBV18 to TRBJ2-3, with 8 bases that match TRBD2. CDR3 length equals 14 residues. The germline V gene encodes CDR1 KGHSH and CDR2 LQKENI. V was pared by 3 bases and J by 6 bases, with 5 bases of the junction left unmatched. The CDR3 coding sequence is TGTGCCAGCTCACCCGTAGCGGGATCCGATACGCAGTATTTT. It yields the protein CASSPVAGSDTQYF. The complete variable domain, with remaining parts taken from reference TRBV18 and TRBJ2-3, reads NAGVMQNPRHLVRRRGQEARLRCSPMKGHSHVYWYRQLPEEGLKFMVYLQKENIIDESGMPKERFSAEFPKEGPSILRIQQVVRGDSAAYFCASSPVAGSDTQYFGPGTRLTVL.

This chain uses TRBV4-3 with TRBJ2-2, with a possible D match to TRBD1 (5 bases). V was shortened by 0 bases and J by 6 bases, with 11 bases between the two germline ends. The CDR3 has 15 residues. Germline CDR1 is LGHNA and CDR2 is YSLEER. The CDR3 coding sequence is TGCGCCAGCAGCCAAGATCCAGGGAAGGCCGGGGAGCTGTTTTTT. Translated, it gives CASSQDPGKAGELFF.

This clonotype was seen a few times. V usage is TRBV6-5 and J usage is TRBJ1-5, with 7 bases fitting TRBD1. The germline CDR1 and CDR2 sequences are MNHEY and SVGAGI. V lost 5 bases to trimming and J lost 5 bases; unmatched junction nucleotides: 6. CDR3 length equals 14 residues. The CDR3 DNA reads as TGTGCCAGCAGTCCCAGACAGGGTTATCAGCCCCAGCATTTT. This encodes CASSPRQGYQPQHF.

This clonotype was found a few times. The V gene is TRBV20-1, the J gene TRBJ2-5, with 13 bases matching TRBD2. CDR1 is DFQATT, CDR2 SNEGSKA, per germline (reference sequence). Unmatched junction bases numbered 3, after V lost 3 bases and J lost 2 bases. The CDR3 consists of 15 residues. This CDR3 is CSASGTSGAQETQYF. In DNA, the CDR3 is TGCAGTGCTAGCGGGACTAGCGGGGCTCAAGAGACCCAGTACTTC.

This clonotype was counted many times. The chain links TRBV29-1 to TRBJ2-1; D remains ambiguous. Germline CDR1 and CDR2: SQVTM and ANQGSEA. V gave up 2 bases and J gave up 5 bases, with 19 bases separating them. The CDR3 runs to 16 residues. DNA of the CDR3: TGCAGCGTTGAATTAGGCGTCTTACCTGGACACAATGAGCAGTTCTTC. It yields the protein CSVELGVLPGHNEQFF.

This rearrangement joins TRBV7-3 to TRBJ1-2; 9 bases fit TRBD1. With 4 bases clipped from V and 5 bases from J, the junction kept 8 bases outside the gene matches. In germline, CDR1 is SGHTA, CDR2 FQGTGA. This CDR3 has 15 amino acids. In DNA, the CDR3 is TGTGCCAGCAGCTCCGGTTCCGGGACAGGGTATGGCTACACCTTC. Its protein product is CASSSGSGTGYGYTF.

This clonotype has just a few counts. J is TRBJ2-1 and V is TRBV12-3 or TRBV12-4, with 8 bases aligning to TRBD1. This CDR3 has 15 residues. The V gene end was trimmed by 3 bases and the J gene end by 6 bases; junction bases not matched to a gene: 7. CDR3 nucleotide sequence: TGTGCCAGCAGTTTGGACAGGGCCCACCTCAATGAGCAGTTCTTC. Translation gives CASSLDRAHLNEQFF.

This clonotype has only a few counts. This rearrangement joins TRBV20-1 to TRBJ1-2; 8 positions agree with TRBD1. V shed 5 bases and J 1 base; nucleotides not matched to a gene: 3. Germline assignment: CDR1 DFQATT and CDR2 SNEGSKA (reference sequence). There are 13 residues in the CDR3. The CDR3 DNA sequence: TGCAGTGCTTGGGACAGGATTAACTATGGCTACACCTTC. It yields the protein CSAWDRINYGYTF.